Listed below are T cell receptor beta chains from one sample, sequenced in a study of T cell responses to AZD1222 COVID-19 vaccine. Clones were sequenced by immunoSEQ multiplex PCR, and TCRdb holds only the in-frame ones, with some missing. The sample consists of roughly 170,000 clones, 94% of them appearing once. The sequencing used peripheral blood, collected 28 days after the second AZD1222 dose. These receptors originate from an adult who received the AZD1222 COVID-19 vaccine. Both conserved end residues are part of each CDR3. A D gene is named only where the DNA matches it firmly. Where a row states a size, it is once, few, many or the class of an expanded clone; other rows omit it.

>TRBJ1-6|.|TRBV27|.
CASSSRPPVTLSPLHF
TGTGCCAGCAGTTCGAGACCCCCAGTCACCCTTTCACCCCTCCACTTT
>TRBJ1-6|.|TRBV28|.
CASSLGGRYNSPLHF
TGTGCCAGCAGTTTAGGGGGAAGGTATAATTCACCCCTCCACTTT
>TRBJ2-4|TRBD1|TRBV4-1|.
CASSYFLTGLHIQYF
TGCGCCAGCAGCTACTTCTTGACAGGGTTACACATTCAGTACTTC
>TRBJ1-1|.|TRBV7-9|.
CASKGAEEAFF
TGTGCCAGCAAAGGGGCTGAAGAAGCTTTCTTT
>TRBJ1-4|.|TRBV29-1|.
CSVGGDATNEKLFF
TGCAGCGTCGGAGGGGATGCAACTAATGAAAAACTGTTTTTT
>TRBJ2-7|TRBD2|TRBV2|.
CASSEAPSGTYEQYF
TGTGCCAGCAGTGAAGCCCCTAGCGGCACCTACGAGCAGTACTTC
>TRBJ2-1|.|TRBV28|.
CASSSVLAHNEQFF
TGTGCCAGCAGTTCAGTTCTAGCGCACAATGAGCAGTTCTTC
>TRBJ2-3|.|TRBV11-3|.
CASSLGVGQTDTQYF
TGTGCCAGCAGCTTAGGTGTTGGCCAGACAGATACGCAGTATTTT
>TRBJ1-3|.|TRBV15|.
CATSREIGVSGNTIYF
TGTGCCACCAGCAGAGAAATTGGGGTCTCTGGAAACACCATATATTTT
>TRBJ2-7|.|TRBV4-2|.
CASSQARATYEQYF
TGTGCCAGCAGCCAAGCAAGGGCTACCTACGAGCAGTACTTC
>TRBJ1-2|.|TRBV12-5|.
CASGLVLGQNYGYTF
TGTGCTAGTGGTTTGGTACTCGGACAGAACTATGGCTACACCTTC
>TRBJ2-7|.|TRBV27|.
CASSARGGNEQYF
TGTGCCAGCAGTGCTCGAGGGGGTAACGAGCAGTACTTC
>TRBJ2-1|.|TRBV9|.
CASSGQGLRREQFF
TGTGCCAGCAGCGGTCAGGGACTGCGGAGAGAGCAGTTCTTC
>TRBJ1-5|.|TRBV12-5|.
CASGLAINQPQHF
TGTGCTAGTGGTTTGGCGATCAATCAGCCCCAGCATTTT
>TRBJ1-2|TRBD1|TRBV7-8|once
CASSLAIQGYGYTF
TGTGCCAGCAGCTTAGCGATACAGGGGTACGGCTACACCTTC
>TRBJ1-1|TRBD1|TRBV29-1|.
CSVEGRGGNTEAFF
TGCAGCGTTGAAGGCAGGGGGGGGAACACTGAAGCTTTCTTT
>TRBJ1-1|.|TRBV5-1|.
CASSLTGSGNTEAFF
TGCGCCAGCAGCTTGACAGGGTCAGGGAACACTGAAGCTTTCTTT
>TRBJ2-7|.|TRBV7-2|.
CASSLVSESPYEQYF
TGTGCCAGCAGCTTAGTGAGTGAGTCCCCCTACGAGCAGTACTTC
>TRBJ2-7|.|TRBV30|.
CAWSVSVGLALEQYF
TGTGCCTGGAGTGTATCGGTTGGGCTAGCTCTCGAGCAGTACTTC
>TRBJ2-3|TRBD2|TRBV5-1|.
CASSLLREVRGDTQYF
TGCGCCAGCAGCTTACTACGGGAGGTCCGGGGAGATACGCAGTATTTT
>TRBJ1-6|.|TRBV10-3|.
CAISVLELGNSPLHF
TGTGCCATCAGTGTCTTGGAACTAGGGAATTCACCCCTCCACTTT
>TRBJ2-3|TRBD1|TRBV7-2|.
CASSYGTASDTQYF
TGTGCCAGCAGCTACGGGACAGCCTCAGATACGCAGTATTTT
>TRBJ1-4|TRBD1|TRBV10-3|.
CANQQGRGPNEKLFF
TGTGCCAACCAACAGGGGAGGGGCCCTAATGAAAAACTGTTTTTT
>TRBJ1-1|.|TRBV14|.
CASSQGGRTGAFF
TGTGCCAGCAGCCAAGGAGGCCGCACGGGGGCTTTCTTT
>TRBJ2-1|.|TRBV7-2|.
CASSKPYRDSEQFF
TGTGCCAGCAGCAAGCCCTACAGGGATAGTGAGCAGTTCTTC
>TRBJ2-5|TRBD1|TRBV6-1|.
CASSEGVGTGKTQYF
TGTGCCAGCAGCGAAGGGGTCGGGACAGGGAAAACCCAGTACTTC
>TRBJ1-6|.|TRBV7-8|.
CASSLRLGGSPLHF
TGTGCCAGCAGCTTAAGACTGGGAGGTTCACCCCTCCACTTT
>TRBJ1-2|.|TRBV6-2/TRBV6-3|few
CASSPKDIYGYTF
TGTGCCAGCAGCCCTAAGGACATCTATGGCTACACCTTC
>TRBJ2-5|.|TRBV10-3|.
CAISHAANQETQYF
TGTGCCATCAGCCATGCGGCTAACCAAGAGACCCAGTACTTC
>TRBJ1-5|TRBD1|TRBV27|.
CASSSPGQGEPQHF
TGTGCCAGCAGTTCCCCGGGACAGGGAGAGCCCCAGCATTTT
>TRBJ1-2|TRBD1|TRBV5-1|.
CASSLGTGRNYGYTF
TGCGCCAGCAGCTTGGGGACAGGGAGGAACTATGGCTACACCTTC
>TRBJ1-2|TRBD1|TRBV7-6|once
CASSSEDRDYTF
TGTGCCAGCAGCTCAGAAGACAGGGACTACACCTTC
>TRBJ2-3|.|TRBV20-1|.
CSASEGDTQYF
TGCAGTGCTAGTGAGGGAGATACGCAGTATTTT
>TRBJ2-2|.|TRBV27|.
CARGRLNTGELFF
TGTGCCAGGGGGAGGCTGAACACCGGGGAGCTGTTTTTT
>TRBJ1-2|.|TRBV5-6|.
CASTRQGRYYGYTF
TGTGCCAGCACCAGGCAGGGTAGATACTATGGCTACACCTTC
>TRBJ2-1|.|TRBV7-8|once
CASSLVRSSYNEQFF
TGTGCCAGCAGCTTAGTCCGGAGCTCCTACAATGAGCAGTTCTTC
>TRBJ1-6|.|TRBV11-3|.
CASSSVSYNSPLHF
TGTGCCAGCAGCTCCGTCTCCTATAATTCACCCCTCCACTTT
>TRBJ2-1|.|TRBV27|.
CTSSLYSYNEQFF
TGTACCAGCAGTTTGTACTCCTACAATGAGCAGTTCTTC
>TRBJ1-3|.|TRBV28|.
CASSTPAPGNTIYF
TGTGCCAGCTCCACACCGGCTCCTGGAAACACCATATATTTT
>TRBJ1-2|.|TRBV5-4|once
CASSLSPNYGYTF
TGTGCCAGCAGCTTGTCACCTAACTATGGCTACACCTTC
>TRBJ1-2|.|TRBV6-5|.
CASRSPQDSSIYTF
TGTGCCAGCAGGAGCCCACAAGACAGCTCAATCTACACCTTC
>TRBJ1-6|TRBD1|TRBV20-1|.
CSASGTGRYSPLHF
TGCAGTGCTAGTGGGACAGGGAGATATTCACCCCTCCACTTT
>TRBJ2-3|TRBD2|TRBV19|.
CASSILGDGRYTDTQYF
TGTGCCAGTAGTATTTTAGGCGACGGGAGGTACACAGATACGCAGTATTTT
>TRBJ1-5|.|TRBV7-9|.
CASSLGGRAQPQHF
TGTGCCAGCAGCTTAGGAGGCAGGGCTCAGCCCCAGCATTTT
>TRBJ1-2|.|TRBV11-2|.
CASSGQRTGGYTF
TGTGCCAGCAGCGGACAGAGGACGGGAGGCTACACCTTC
>TRBJ2-1|.|TRBV4-3|.
CASGHRLKLGQFF
TGCGCCAGCGGCCACAGGTTAAAGTTAGGGCAGTTCTTC
>TRBJ1-3|.|TRBV27|.
CASSFVGSSGNTIYF
TGTGCCAGCAGTTTTGTGGGATCCTCTGGAAACACCATATATTTT
>TRBJ1-1|.|TRBV18|.
CASSPPNRNMNTEAFF
TGTGCCAGCTCACCACCGAATCGCAACATGAACACTGAAGCTTTCTTT